The 14 T cell receptor beta chains listed next were all sequenced from one sample in a study of a mutant IDH1 vaccine in newly diagnosed glioma. Sequencing used immunoSEQ multiplex PCR; TCRdb keeps in-frame clones, though not all of them. The table has over 30,000 clones, around nine tenths seen once; the top ten hold 5.1%. The time point is: week 47, end of study. Every vaccine dose comprised 300 ug of mutant IDH1 20-mer peptide plus topical imiquimod. What these receptors recognize is not known. The sequenced sample was PBMCs, obtained from a glioma patient whose treatment included an IDH1 peptide vaccine. These receptors were taken from a woman between 40 and 50 years old with glioma.

The chain carries TRBV5-6 and TRBJ1-1; 7 bases are a match to TRBD1. Germline V gene sequence: CDR1 SGHDT, CDR2 YYEEEE. The CDR3 contains 14 residues. V shed 5 bases and J 4 bases; nucleotides not matched to a gene: 8. The CDR3 nucleotides are TGTGCCAGCAGTTCTCGAACAGGGGCCACTGAAGCTTTCTTT. It specifies CASSSRTGATEAFF.

The V and J genes are TRBV19 and TRBJ1-1; tentatively, D is TRBD1 (5 bases). V lost 5 bases, J lost 3 bases, and 19 bases lay in between. Germline V CDR1 and CDR2: LNHDA, SQIVND (reference sequence). CDR3 size: 16 residues. The CDR3 nucleotides are TGTGCCAGTAGTGGGGAGACAGACAAGGCGCACACTGAAGCTTTCTTT. It is translated as CASSGETDKAHTEAFF.

This clone has a single count. The J gene is TRBJ1-5, the V gene TRBV4-3; the D is unclear. Trimming left V 0 bases short and J 3 bases short, with 12 bases between. The CDR3 runs to 16 residues. Germline V gene data show CDR1 as LGHNA and CDR2 as YSLEER. CDR3 coding DNA: TGCGCCAGCAGCCAAGAAATCGGTCCAGTCAATCAGCCCCAGCATTTT. It specifies CASSQEIGPVNQPQHF.

The chain recombines TRBV18 with TRBJ2-7; 8 bases map to TRBD1. V trimming: 5 bases; J trimming: 5 bases; junction bases outside the gene matches: 8. The CDR3 contains 14 residues. Per the germline V gene, CDR1 is KGHSH and CDR2 is LQKENI. This chain's CDR3 is CASSSGQGINEQYF. As DNA, the CDR3 is TGTGCCAGCTCAAGCGGACAGGGAATCAACGAGCAGTACTTC.

V usage is TRBV7-2 and J usage is TRBJ1-1; 7 bases fit TRBD1. The CDR3 is made up of 14 amino acids. Germline values: CDR1 SGHTA, CDR2 FQGNSA. V shed 5 bases and J 10 bases; nucleotides not matched to a gene: 13. Written as DNA, the CDR3 is TGTGCCAGCAGCCCGACGCGGGACAGCTCGACAGCTTTCTTT. Amino acid sequence: CASSPTRDSSTAFF.

The chain is built from TRBV6-5 and TRBJ2-7; tentative D call: TRBD1 (6 bases). V was trimmed by 5 bases and J by 2 bases, leaving 16 bases between them. The germline gives CDR1 MNHEY, CDR2 SVGAGI. The CDR3 has 15 residues. CDR3 nucleotides: TGTGCCAGCAGTGGACCCGGGACACCTCCCTACGAGCAGTACTTC. Its protein is CASSGPGTPPYEQYF.

The chain joins TRBV7-9 to TRBJ1-1; 8 bases fit TRBD1. Germline CDR1 is SEHNR and CDR2 is FQNEAQ (reference sequence). The J segment lost 0 bases and the V segment lost 2 bases, leaving 2 bases of the junction unmatched. The CDR3 loop spans 15 amino acids. The CDR3 protein is CASSLTGGVNTEAFF. The DNA of the CDR3 is TGTGCCAGCAGCTTAACAGGGGGAGTGAACACTGAAGCTTTCTTT.

The chain joins TRBV2 to TRBJ2-7; D not resolved. Germline CDR1 is SNHLY and CDR2 is FYNNEI. Trimming removed 10 bases from V and 0 bases from J, with 13 bases in between. There are 13 residues in the CDR3. In DNA form, the CDR3 reads TGTGCCACCCACCCAAACTACTCCTACGAGCAGTACTTC. Translating gives CATHPNYSYEQYF.

This chain links TRBV28 with TRBJ2-2, with D possibly being TRBD2 (5 bases). The germline V gene encodes CDR1 MDHEN and CDR2 SYDVKM. This CDR3 has 13 residues. Trimming cost V 7 bases and J 7 bases, with 13 bases left between them. The CDR3 DNA reads as TGTGCCAGCAAAGGCCCGGGGATCGGGGAGCTGTTTTTT. Protein: CASKGPGIGELFF.

The J gene is TRBJ1-1, the V gene TRBV28, with TRBD1 identical over 7 bases. This CDR3 is 14 amino acids long. V was pared by 6 bases and J by 4 bases, with 8 bases of the junction left unmatched. Germline V CDR1 and CDR2: MDHEN, SYDVKM. CDR3 DNA: TGTGCCAGCAGGCGACAGGGACGGGTCACTGAAGCTTTCTTT. Encoded protein: CASRRQGRVTEAFF.

The chain couples TRBV29-1 to TRBJ1-1; no reliable D call. Trimming took 4 bases from V and 5 from J, leaving 11 bases between them. Germline CDR1 is SQVTM and CDR2 is ANQGSEA. This CDR3 is built from 12 residues. The DNA for the CDR3 is TGCAGCGTTGTCAGTCGACTGACTGAAGCTTTCTTT. Its protein product is CSVVSRLTEAFF.

The chain joins TRBV30 to TRBJ2-7; possible D gene TRBD2, 5 bases. The germline CDR1 and CDR2 sequences are GTSNPN and SVGIG (reference sequence). Trimming shortened V by 1 base and J by 1 base, and 5 bases separated the two germline ends. This CDR3 comprises 12 residues. The CDR3 region has the DNA TGTGCCTGGAGTGCGGGATCCTACGAGCAGTACTTC. As protein: CAWSAGSYEQYF.

V gene TRBV30 combines with J gene TRBJ2-1, with 10 bases aligning to TRBD2. CDR3 length: 16 amino acids. The V gene's germline CDR1 is GTSNPN and CDR2 SVGIG (reference sequence). The V segment lost 0 bases and the J segment 9 bases; nucleotides outside the gene matches: 11. In DNA form, the CDR3 reads TGTGCCTGGAGTGTTAGGTCCATAGCGGGAGGTGTTGAGCAGTTCTTC. Translating gives CAWSVRSIAGGVEQFF.

This clone was found a few times. The V gene is TRBV4-2, the J gene TRBJ1-6, with 8 positions matching TRBD1. Germline CDR1 LGHNA, CDR2 YNFKEQ. The CDR3 covers 14 residues. V gave up 4 bases and J gave up 10 bases; unmatched junction bases: 6. The CDR3 sequence: CASSPTGVGSPLHF. CDR3 nucleotide sequence: TGTGCCAGCAGCCCGACAGGGGTGGGCTCACCCCTCCACTTT.